This TCR beta chain emerged from a study of T cell changes during pregnancy in multiple sclerosis. The CDR3 consists of 15 residues. V was clipped by 3 bases and J by 7 bases; unmatched bases: 11. CDR1 is MGHDK, CDR2 SYGVNS, per germline. Clones were read by immunoSEQ multiplex PCR, and TCRdb kept only the in-frame ones, dropping some. Counted here are 98,000 or so clones, under 95% occurring once; the ten biggest clones make up almost 1%. The chain uses TRBV25-1 and TRBJ2-7, with 8 bases matching TRBD1. This sample comprised peripheral blood, obtained after pregnancy. The receptor was derived from a female donor with multiple sclerosis, enrolled in a pregnancy study. DNA for the CDR3: TGTGCCAGCAGTGATTGGGGGACAGGCCCCCTTGAGCAGTACTTC. It codes for CASSDWGTGPLEQYF.